Presented here are 30 T cell receptor beta chains from one specimen sequenced in a study of blood T cells in healthy people across ages. Primed by a sample-barcoded 5' primer and a J-beta primer mix, a second PCR proceeded for 7 to 11 cycles. TCRdb reprocessed the 5' RACE reads with MiXCR, giving one entry per CDR3 protein. The sample carries 700,000 to 900,000 distinct CDR3 sequences, roughly 24% recorded once. The same data also went into a second study, on T cells of mothers and their children.

Sequenced input: blood. Receptor source: a boy younger than 18 in good health.

This sequence joins TRBV5-5 and TRBJ1-1; no definite D call. This CDR3 comprises 13 residues. The V and J ends lost 6 bases and 5 bases respectively, with 14 bases between them. Germline CDR1 and CDR2: SGHKS and YYEKEE (reference sequence). The DNA for the CDR3 is TGTGCCAGCACCCAGATGATTGGGACTGAAGCTTTCTTT. It specifies CASTQMIGTEAFF.

V is TRBV27 and J is TRBJ2-7; D is uncertain. V lost 5 bases to trimming and J lost 0 bases, with 14 bases between them. The CDR3 has 15 amino acids. CDR1 and CDR2 (germline): MNHEY, SMNVEV (reference sequence). CDR3 protein: CASSPLWAPSYEQYF. CDR3 coding DNA: TGTGCCAGCAGTCCCCTGTGGGCCCCCTCCTACGAGCAGTACTTC.

V is TRBV10-3 and J is TRBJ2-5; TRBD1 aligns across 8 bases. The germline V gene encodes CDR1 ENHRY and CDR2 SYGVKD. This CDR3 region has 14 residues. V lost 3 bases, J lost 5 bases, and 5 bases stayed unmatched. As DNA, the CDR3 is TGTGCCATCAGTGATGGCAGGGGGCAGGAGACCCAGTACTTC. It encodes CAISDGRGQETQYF.

This clonotype was detected a few times. The rearrangement uses TRBV4-2 and TRBJ2-5; 11 nucleotides match TRBD2. The V and J ends lost 1 base and 1 base, in that order; junction bases with no gene match: 5. Germline assignment: CDR1 LGHNA and CDR2 YNFKEQ. CDR3 length equals 17 residues. Here the CDR3 DNA reads TGTGCCAGCAGCCAAGGATTAGCGGGGGGGCCCCAAGAGACCCAGTACTTC. Its translation: CASSQGLAGGPQETQYF.

V and J are TRBV28 and TRBJ2-7, with no clear D. This CDR3 region has 13 residues. The ends were cut back, 5 bases at V and 2 bases at J, with 10 bases in the middle. Germline V gives CDR1 MDHEN, CDR2 SYDVKM. CDR3 nucleotide sequence: TGTGCCAGCAGTCCTAATCGGGCCTACGAGCAGTACTTC. This encodes CASSPNRAYEQYF.

The chain is built from TRBV18 and TRBJ2-1; 7 nucleotides agree with TRBD1. The J segment lost 3 bases and the V segment lost 5 bases, leaving 7 bases of the junction unmatched. Germline-derived CDR1 and CDR2 are KGHSH and LQKENI. CDR3 size: 15 residues. The CDR3 DNA sequence: TGTGCCAGCTCATCTGACAGGGCGGTCTACAATGAGCAGTTCTTC. As protein: CASSSDRAVYNEQFF.

This rearrangement joins TRBV15 to TRBJ2-5; D is uncertain. TRBJ2-7 explains the end of the DNA better; the J call may be wrong. CDR3 length: 15 amino acids. Per germline, CDR1 LNHNV and CDR2 YYDKDF (reference sequence). CDR3 nucleotide sequence: TGTGCCACGACCTCCCAGGAAGGGTCCGACTACGAGCAGTACTTC. As protein: CATTSQEGSDYEQYF.

The table lists this clonotype with a few counts. V and J are TRBV7-9 and TRBJ2-1; 7 bases line up with TRBD2. Germline V lookup: CDR1 SEHNR, CDR2 FQNEAQ (reference sequence). With 0 bases clipped from V and 1 base from J, the junction kept 6 bases outside the gene matches. The CDR3 runs 17 residues. The CDR3 region has the DNA TGTGCCAGCAGCTTAGCGGCGAGCGGGGCTTCCTACAATGAGCAGTTCTTC. Its translation is CASSLAASGASYNEQFF.

The chain is built from TRBV27 and TRBJ2-6; D is undetermined. Germline V gene lookup returns CDR1 MNHEY and CDR2 SMNVEV (reference sequence). Trimming took off 4 bases at V and 2 bases at J, with 12 bases between the two ends. The CDR3 has 16 amino acids. CDR3 bases: TGTGCCAGCAGTTATAGAGATTTGACTGGGGCCAACGTCCTGACTTTC. The encoded protein is CASSYRDLTGANVLTF.

Comment on this clonotype: A read error is possible here, since a much larger clone lies one base away. V gene TRBV12-3 or TRBV12-4 combines with J gene TRBJ2-1, with a tentative D call TRBD2 (5 bases). This CDR3 comprises 13 residues. The CDR3 sequence: CASSPGIYNEQLF. The CDR3 DNA is TGTGCCAGCAGCCCCGGGATATACAATGAGCAGCTCTTC.

The rearrangement uses TRBV4-1 and TRBJ2-7; D perhaps matches TRBD1 (6 bases). This CDR3 has 13 amino acids. Germline V lookup: CDR1 MGHRA, CDR2 YSYEKL. V lost 6 bases to trimming and J lost 5 bases, with 14 bases between them. In DNA form, the CDR3 reads TGCGCCAGCAGACCCTCGACAGGAAACGAGCAGTACTTC. Its translation: CASRPSTGNEQYF.

The rearrangement links TRBV5-1 to TRBJ2-3; a possible D gene is TRBD1 (6 bases). V lost 1 base and J 4 bases, leaving 13 bases between the germline ends. Germline CDR1 is SGHRS and CDR2 is YFSETQ. The CDR3 is 15 amino acids. CDR3 DNA sequence: TGCGCCAGCAGCTTGTACAGGGAAGGGGCAGATACGCAGTATTTT. Protein: CASSLYREGADTQYF.

The chain uses TRBV29-1 and TRBJ2-7; D is ambiguous. Trimming pared 7 bases from V and 6 bases from J, leaving 19 bases between. Germline V gene data show CDR1 as SQVTM and CDR2 as ANQGSEA. This CDR3 is 13 amino acids long. The CDR3 loop is CSAADQVESEQYF. The DNA of the CDR3 is TGCAGCGCCGCGGACCAAGTTGAGAGCGAGCAGTACTTC.

J is TRBJ2-3 and V is TRBV12-3 or TRBV12-4; unclear D gene. The V end was cut by 3 bases, the J end by 4 bases, with 14 bases between. The CDR3 sequence is 15 residues long. CDR3 amino acids: CASSFGTLGADTQYF. The CDR3 DNA is TGTGCCAGCAGTTTTGGCACGCTGGGCGCAGATACGCAGTATTTT.

This rearrangement joins TRBV12-3 or TRBV12-4 to TRBJ2-3, with 7 bases that match TRBD2. Trimming removed 5 bases from V and 0 bases from J; junction bases left unmatched: 8. CDR3 size: 16 residues. CDR3 sequence: CASSRRGSHSTDTQYF. In nucleotides, the CDR3 is TGTGCCAGCAGTCGGCGGGGGAGCCATAGCACAGATACGCAGTATTTT.

This clonotype was counted many times. The chain recombines TRBV7-2 with TRBJ2-5; D remains ambiguous. The J call is doubtful: the DNA matches TRBJ2-7 better. CDR1 is SGHTA, CDR2 FQGNSA, per germline. This CDR3 has 11 amino acids. The CDR3 sequence: CASSSYDEQYF. In nucleotides, the CDR3 is TGTGCCAGCAGCTCCTACGACGAGCAGTACTTC.

This rearrangement joins TRBV12-3 or TRBV12-4 to TRBJ2-1, with D possibly being TRBD2 (6 bases). The J call could be wrong; TRBJ2-5 is a better fit for the DNA end. The CDR3 has 15 amino acids. For the CDR3, the DNA is TGTGCCAGCAGCCCGACCGGGACTTACGCAGAGACCCAGTACTTC. It specifies CASSPTGTYAETQYF.

The rearrangement links TRBV6-5 to TRBJ1-2; D unresolved. CDR3 size: 12 residues. The V gene's germline CDR1 is MNHEY and CDR2 SVGAGI. V lost 5 bases to trimming and J lost 8 bases, with 12 bases between them. DNA of the CDR3: TGTGCCAGCAGTCCGCTGGGTCAAGGCTACACCTTC. This sequence encodes CASSPLGQGYTF.

This clonotype was counted a few times. The chain employs TRBV11-2 and TRBJ2-2; no definite D call. The CDR3 totals 16 residues. CDR1 and CDR2 from the germline V gene are SGHAT and FQNNGV. Trimming took off 3 bases at V and 3 bases at J, with 14 bases between the two ends. The CDR3: CASSFKIDRYTGELFF. CDR3 DNA: TGTGCCAGCAGCTTCAAAATAGACCGGTACACCGGGGAGCTGTTTTTT.

This clonotype was detected a few times. The J gene is TRBJ2-2, the V gene TRBV21-1. TRBV21-1 is a known pseudogene. The CDR3 length is 16 residues. CDR3 nucleotides: TGTGCCAGCAGCGCCAAGCCGACGATTAACACCGGGGAGCTGTTTTTT. Protein: CASSAKPTINTGELFF.

This clonotype has more than one count but fewer than ten. The J gene is TRBJ2-2, the V gene TRBV20-1, with D perhaps TRBD1 (6 bases). CDR3 length: 15 amino acids. The V end was cut by 2 bases, the J end by 1 base, with 11 bases between. CDR1 and CDR2 from the germline V gene are DFQATT and SNEGSKA (reference sequence). CDR3 loop: CSARPGRGNTGELFF. The CDR3 DNA is TGCAGTGCTAGACCGGGCAGGGGGAACACCGGGGAGCTGTTTTTT.

This clonotype was observed a few times. The CDR3 region is CASSQWMGGGNQPQHF. In nucleotides, the CDR3 is TGTGCCAGCAGCCAATGGATGGGAGGGGGAAATCAGCCCCAGCATTTT. The genes are TRBV3-1 and TRBJ1-5; a possible D gene is TRBD1 (6 bases). There are 16 residues in the CDR3. Germline-derived CDR1 and CDR2 are LGHDT and YNNKEL (reference sequence). V was pared by 2 bases and J by 4 bases, with 15 bases between.

The V gene is TRBV12-3 or TRBV12-4, the J gene TRBJ2-3, with 9 bases lining up with TRBD1. This CDR3 region has 15 residues. The J segment lost 4 bases and the V segment lost 5 bases, leaving 7 bases of the junction unmatched. The CDR3 DNA reads TGTGCCAGCAGTGCGGACAGGGGCCAGTCAGATACGCAGTATTTT. It specifies CASSADRGQSDTQYF.

This chain uses TRBV20-1 with TRBJ2-5; 9 bases agree with TRBD2. This CDR3 has 14 residues. The V and J ends lost 6 bases and 1 base, in that order; junction bases with no gene match: 6. Germline CDR1 DFQATT, CDR2 SNEGSKA (reference sequence). The CDR3 nucleotides read TGCAGTGCGGATCAGCGGGGGGTCCAAGAGACCCAGTACTTC. As protein: CSADQRGVQETQYF.

This clonotype was observed a handful of times. This chain links TRBV4-2 with TRBJ2-2, with D possibly matching TRBD2 (6 bases). The CDR3 length is 15 residues. Germline values: CDR1 LGHNA, CDR2 YNFKEQ. Trimming took off 0 bases at V and 5 bases at J, with 10 bases between the two ends. CDR3 region: CASSQERGWTGELFF. The CDR3 DNA reads as TGTGCCAGCAGCCAAGAACGGGGGTGGACCGGGGAGCTGTTTTTT.

The genes are TRBV4-3 and TRBJ2-1; tentatively, D is TRBD1 (5 bases). The germline V and J ends were trimmed by 4 bases and 0 bases, with 13 bases remaining between them. The CDR3 has 16 amino acids. Germline lookup yields CDR1 LGHNA and CDR2 YSLEER. CDR3 DNA: TGCGCCAGCAGCCTTGAGACAGCCAACTCCTACAATGAGCAGTTCTTC. This gives the protein CASSLETANSYNEQFF.

This chain's CDR3 is CASSFQRGVSDTQYF. The CDR3 region has the DNA TGTGCCAGCAGTTTCCAGCGGGGGGTTTCAGATACGCAGTATTTT. J is TRBJ2-3 and V is TRBV28; the match to TRBD2 covers 9 bases. Trimming took 3 bases from V and 4 from J; bases not matched to a gene: 5. CDR1 and CDR2 from the germline V gene are MDHEN and SYDVKM. CDR3 size: 15 residues.

In its sample, this clonotype was seen many times. V usage is TRBV4-2 and J usage is TRBJ2-4, with 9 bases identical to TRBD1. The CDR3 contains 15 residues. Germline-derived CDR1 and CDR2 are LGHNA and YNFKEQ. Trimming cost V 4 bases and J 4 bases; bases outside gene matches: 5. The CDR3 region has the DNA TGTGCCAGCAGCCTCGCGGGACAGGGAAAAAACATTCAGTACTTC. Protein sequence: CASSLAGQGKNIQYF.

V is TRBV4-2 and J is TRBJ2-5, with TRBD1 matching over 9 bases. With the DNA end fitting TRBJ2-1 better, the J assignment may be wrong. Germline CDR1 and CDR2: LGHNA and YNFKEQ. The CDR3 runs to 16 residues. The CDR3 nucleotides read TGTGCCAGCAGCCACCGGGAGGACAGGGGCTACAATGAGCAGTTCTTC. It yields the protein CASSHREDRGYNEQFF.

The sample holds one count of this clonotype. The chain links TRBV10-3 to TRBJ2-7; D ambiguous. The CDR3 is 11 amino acids. Per germline, CDR1 ENHRY and CDR2 SYGVKD. The V and J ends lost 0 bases and 5 bases respectively, with 2 bases between them. In DNA form, the CDR3 reads TGTGCCATCAGTGAGTCAGACGAGCAGTACTTC. Protein: CAISESDEQYF.